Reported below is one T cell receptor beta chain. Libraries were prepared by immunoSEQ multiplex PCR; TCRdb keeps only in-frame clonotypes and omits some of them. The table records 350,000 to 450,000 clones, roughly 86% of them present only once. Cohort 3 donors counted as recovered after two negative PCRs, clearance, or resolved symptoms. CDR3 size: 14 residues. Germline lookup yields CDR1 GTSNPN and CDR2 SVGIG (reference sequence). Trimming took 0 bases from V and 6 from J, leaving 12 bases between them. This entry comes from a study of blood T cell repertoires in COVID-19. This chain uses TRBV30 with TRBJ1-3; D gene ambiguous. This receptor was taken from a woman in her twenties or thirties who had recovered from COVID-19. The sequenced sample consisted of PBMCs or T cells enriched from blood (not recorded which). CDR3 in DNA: TGTGCCTGGAGTGTCTTGTTGGGCGAAAACACCATATATTTT. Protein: CAWSVLLGENTIYF.